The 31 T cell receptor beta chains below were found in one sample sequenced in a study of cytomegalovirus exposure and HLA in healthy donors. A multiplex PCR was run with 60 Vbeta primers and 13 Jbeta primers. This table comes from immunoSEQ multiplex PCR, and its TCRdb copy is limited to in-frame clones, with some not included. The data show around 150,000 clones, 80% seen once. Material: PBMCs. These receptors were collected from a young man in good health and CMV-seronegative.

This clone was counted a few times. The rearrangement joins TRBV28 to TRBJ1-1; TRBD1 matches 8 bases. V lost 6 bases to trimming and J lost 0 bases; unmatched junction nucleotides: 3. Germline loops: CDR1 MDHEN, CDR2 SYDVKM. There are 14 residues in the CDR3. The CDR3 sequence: CASRPGQVNTEAFF. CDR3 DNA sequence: TGTGCCAGCAGACCGGGACAGGTGAACACTGAAGCTTTCTTT.

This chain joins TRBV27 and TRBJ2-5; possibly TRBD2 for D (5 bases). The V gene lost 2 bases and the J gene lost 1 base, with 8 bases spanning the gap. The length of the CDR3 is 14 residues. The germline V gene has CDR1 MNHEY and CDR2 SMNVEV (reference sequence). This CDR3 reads CASSLRAVQETQYF. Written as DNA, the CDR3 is TGTGCCAGCAGTTTAAGAGCGGTCCAAGAGACCCAGTACTTC.

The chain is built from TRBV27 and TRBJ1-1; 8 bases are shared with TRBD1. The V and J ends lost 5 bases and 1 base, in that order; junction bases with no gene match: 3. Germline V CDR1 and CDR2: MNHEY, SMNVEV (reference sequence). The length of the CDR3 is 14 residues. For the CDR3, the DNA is TGTGCCAGCAGTCCGGGGACAGGGAACACTGAAGCTTTCTTT. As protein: CASSPGTGNTEAFF.

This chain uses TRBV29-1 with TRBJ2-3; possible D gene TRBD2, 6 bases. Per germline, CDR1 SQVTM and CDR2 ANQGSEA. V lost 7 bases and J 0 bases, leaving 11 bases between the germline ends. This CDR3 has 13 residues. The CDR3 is CSAEGTSTDTQYF. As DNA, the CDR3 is TGCAGCGCTGAGGGGACTAGCACAGATACGCAGTATTTT.

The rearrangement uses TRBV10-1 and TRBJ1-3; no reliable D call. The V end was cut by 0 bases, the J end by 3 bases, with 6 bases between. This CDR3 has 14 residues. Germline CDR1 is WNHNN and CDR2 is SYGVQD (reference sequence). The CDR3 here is CASSESLSGNTIYF. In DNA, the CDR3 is TGCGCCAGCAGTGAGTCCCTGAGTGGAAACACCATATATTTT.

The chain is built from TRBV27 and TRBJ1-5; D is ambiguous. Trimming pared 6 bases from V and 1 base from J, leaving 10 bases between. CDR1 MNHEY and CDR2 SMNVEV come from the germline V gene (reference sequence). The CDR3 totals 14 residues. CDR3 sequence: CASSHSNSNQPQHF. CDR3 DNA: TGTGCCAGCAGCCACTCGAACAGCAATCAGCCCCAGCATTTT.

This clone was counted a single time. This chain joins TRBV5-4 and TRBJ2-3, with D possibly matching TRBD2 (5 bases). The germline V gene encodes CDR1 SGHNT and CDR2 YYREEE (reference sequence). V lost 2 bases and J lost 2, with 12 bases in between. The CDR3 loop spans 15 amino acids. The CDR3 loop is CASSFGLAFTDTQYF. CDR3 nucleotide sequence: TGTGCCAGCAGCTTTGGCTTAGCGTTCACAGATACGCAGTATTTT.

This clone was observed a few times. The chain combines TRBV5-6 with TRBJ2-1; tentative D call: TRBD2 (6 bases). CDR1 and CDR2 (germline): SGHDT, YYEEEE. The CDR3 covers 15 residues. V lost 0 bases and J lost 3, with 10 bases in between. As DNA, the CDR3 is TGTGCCAGCAGCTTGGGCGGGAACCTCTACAATGAGCAGTTCTTC. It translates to CASSLGGNLYNEQFF. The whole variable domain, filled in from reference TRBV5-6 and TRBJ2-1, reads DAGVTQSPTHLIKTRGQQVTLRCSPKSGHDTVSWYQQALGQGPQFIFQYYEEEERQRGNFPDRFSGHQFPNYSSELNVNALLLGDSALYLCASSLGGNLYNEQFFGPGTRLTVL.

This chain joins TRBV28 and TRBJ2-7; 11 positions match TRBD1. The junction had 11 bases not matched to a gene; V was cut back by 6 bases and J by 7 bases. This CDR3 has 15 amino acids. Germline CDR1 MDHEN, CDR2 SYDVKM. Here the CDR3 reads CASSTSGQGVGEQYF. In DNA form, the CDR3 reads TGTGCCAGCAGCACGTCGGGACAGGGGGTGGGAGAGCAGTACTTC.

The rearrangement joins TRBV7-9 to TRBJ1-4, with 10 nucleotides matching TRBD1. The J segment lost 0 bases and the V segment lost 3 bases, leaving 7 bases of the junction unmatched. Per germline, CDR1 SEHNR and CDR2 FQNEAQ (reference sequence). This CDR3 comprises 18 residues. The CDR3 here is CASSFPGTGDTTNEKLFF. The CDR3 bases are TGTGCCAGCAGCTTCCCCGGGACAGGGGATACAACTAATGAAAAACTGTTTTTT.

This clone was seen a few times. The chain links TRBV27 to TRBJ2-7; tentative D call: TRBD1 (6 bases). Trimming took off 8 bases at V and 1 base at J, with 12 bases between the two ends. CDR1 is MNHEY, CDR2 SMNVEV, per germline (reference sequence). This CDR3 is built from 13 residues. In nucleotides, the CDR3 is TGTGCCAGCGCGCAGGGGCTTTCCTACGAGCAGTACTTC. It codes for CASAQGLSYEQYF.

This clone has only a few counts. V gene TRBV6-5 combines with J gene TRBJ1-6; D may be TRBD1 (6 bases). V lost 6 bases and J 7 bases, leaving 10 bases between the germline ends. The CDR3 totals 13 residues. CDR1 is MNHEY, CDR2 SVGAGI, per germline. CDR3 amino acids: CASRSQGNSPLHF. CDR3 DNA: TGTGCCAGCAGGTCGCAGGGGAATTCACCCCTCCACTTT.

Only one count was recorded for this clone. This CDR3 reads CASSLPPGRALDNEQFF. The CDR3 coding sequence is TGCGCCAGCAGCCTCCCCCCCGGGAGGGCCCTGGACAATGAGCAGTTCTTC. This chain links TRBV4-1 with TRBJ2-1, with TRBD2 identical over 8 bases. V was pared by 4 bases and J by 5 bases, with 13 bases of the junction left unmatched. CDR1 and CDR2 from the germline V gene are MGHRA and YSYEKL. This CDR3 has 17 residues.

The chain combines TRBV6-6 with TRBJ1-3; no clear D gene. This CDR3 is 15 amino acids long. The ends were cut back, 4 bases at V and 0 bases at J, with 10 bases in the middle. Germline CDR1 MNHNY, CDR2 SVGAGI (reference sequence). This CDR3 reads CASSFLLSSGNTIYF. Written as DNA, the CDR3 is TGTGCCAGCAGTTTCTTATTGAGCTCTGGAAACACCATATATTTT.

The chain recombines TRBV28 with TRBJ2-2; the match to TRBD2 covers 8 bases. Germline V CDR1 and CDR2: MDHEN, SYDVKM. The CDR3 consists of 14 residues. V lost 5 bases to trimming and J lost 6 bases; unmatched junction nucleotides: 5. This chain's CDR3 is CASSPVAGSGELFF. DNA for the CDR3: TGTGCCAGCAGTCCGGTAGCGGGATCCGGGGAGCTGTTTTTT.

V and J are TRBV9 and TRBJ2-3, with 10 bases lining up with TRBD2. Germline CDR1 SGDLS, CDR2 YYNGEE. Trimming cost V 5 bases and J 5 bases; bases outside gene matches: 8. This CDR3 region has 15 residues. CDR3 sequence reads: CASSPRAGGGDTQYF. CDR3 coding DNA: TGTGCCAGCAGTCCTAGAGCGGGAGGGGGAGATACGCAGTATTTT.

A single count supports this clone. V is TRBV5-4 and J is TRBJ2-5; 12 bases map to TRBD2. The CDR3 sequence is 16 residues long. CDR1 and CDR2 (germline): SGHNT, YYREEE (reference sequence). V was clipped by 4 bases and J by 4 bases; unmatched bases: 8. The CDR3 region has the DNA TGTGCCAGCAGCCTCGCGACTAGCGGGAGACGAGAGACCCAGTACTTC. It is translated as CASSLATSGRRETQYF.

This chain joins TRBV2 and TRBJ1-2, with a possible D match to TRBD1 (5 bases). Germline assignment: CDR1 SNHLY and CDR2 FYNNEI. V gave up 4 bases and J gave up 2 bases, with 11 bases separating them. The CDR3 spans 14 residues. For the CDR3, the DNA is TGTGCCAGCAGTGGCAATGGACAAAACTATGGCTACACCTTC. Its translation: CASSGNGQNYGYTF.

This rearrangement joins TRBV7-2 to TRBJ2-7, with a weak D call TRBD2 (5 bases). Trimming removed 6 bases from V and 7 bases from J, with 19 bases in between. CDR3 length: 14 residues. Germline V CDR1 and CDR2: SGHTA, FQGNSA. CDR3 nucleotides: TGTGCCAGCAGTCCGGACTCCTTGCCAGAAGAGCAGTACTTC. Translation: CASSPDSLPEEQYF.

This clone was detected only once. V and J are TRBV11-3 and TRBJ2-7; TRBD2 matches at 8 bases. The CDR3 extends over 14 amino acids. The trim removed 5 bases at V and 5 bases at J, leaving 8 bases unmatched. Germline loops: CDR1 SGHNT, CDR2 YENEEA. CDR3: CASSPRGRLNEQYF. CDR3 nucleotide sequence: TGTGCCAGCAGCCCCCGCGGGAGGTTAAACGAGCAGTACTTC.

The DNA for the CDR3 is TGCGCCAGCAGCTTTTACTTAGAAGAGACCCAGTACTTC. This encodes CASSFYLEETQYF. V usage is TRBV5-1 and J usage is TRBJ2-5, with D uncertain. From germline, CDR1 is SGHRS and CDR2 YFSETQ. CDR3 length: 13 amino acids. V lost 2 bases to trimming and J lost 3 bases, with 8 bases between them.

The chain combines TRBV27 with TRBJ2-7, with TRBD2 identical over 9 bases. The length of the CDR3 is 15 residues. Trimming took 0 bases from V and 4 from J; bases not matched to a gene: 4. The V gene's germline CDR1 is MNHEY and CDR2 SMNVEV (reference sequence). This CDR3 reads CASSLSWLAGYEQYF. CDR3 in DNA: TGTGCCAGCAGTTTATCATGGCTAGCGGGGTACGAGCAGTACTTC.

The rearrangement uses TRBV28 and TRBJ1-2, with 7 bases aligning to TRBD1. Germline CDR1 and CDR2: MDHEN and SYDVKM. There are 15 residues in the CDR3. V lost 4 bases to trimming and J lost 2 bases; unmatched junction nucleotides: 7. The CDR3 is CASSSTEQGNYGYTF. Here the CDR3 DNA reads TGTGCCAGCAGTTCCACCGAACAGGGGAACTATGGCTACACCTTC.

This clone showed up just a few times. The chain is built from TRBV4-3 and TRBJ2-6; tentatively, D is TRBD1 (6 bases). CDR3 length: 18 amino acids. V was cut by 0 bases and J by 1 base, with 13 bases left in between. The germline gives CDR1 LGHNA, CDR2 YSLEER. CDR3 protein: CASSQDPFGQSGANVLTF. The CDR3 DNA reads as TGCGCCAGCAGCCAAGATCCCTTCGGACAGTCTGGGGCCAACGTCCTGACTTTC.

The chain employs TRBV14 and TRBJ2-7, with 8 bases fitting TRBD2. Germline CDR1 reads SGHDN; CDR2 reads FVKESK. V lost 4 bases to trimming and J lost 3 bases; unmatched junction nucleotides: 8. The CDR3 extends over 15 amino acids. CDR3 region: CASSPSGSTIYEQYF. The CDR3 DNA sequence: TGTGCCAGCAGCCCCAGCGGGAGTACGATCTACGAGCAGTACTTC.

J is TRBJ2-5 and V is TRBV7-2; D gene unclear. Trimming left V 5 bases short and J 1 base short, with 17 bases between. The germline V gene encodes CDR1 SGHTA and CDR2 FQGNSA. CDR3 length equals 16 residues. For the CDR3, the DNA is TGTGCCAGCAGCCCTAATGGGCCAAGTTCCCAAGAGACCCAGTACTTC. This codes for CASSPNGPSSQETQYF.

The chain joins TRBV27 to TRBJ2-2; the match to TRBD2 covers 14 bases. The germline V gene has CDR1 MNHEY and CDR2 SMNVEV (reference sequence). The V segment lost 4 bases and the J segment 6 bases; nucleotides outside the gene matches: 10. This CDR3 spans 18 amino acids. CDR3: CASSSTFGTSGSAGELFF. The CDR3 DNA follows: TGTGCCAGCAGTTCCACGTTCGGGACTAGCGGGAGTGCCGGGGAGCTGTTTTTT.

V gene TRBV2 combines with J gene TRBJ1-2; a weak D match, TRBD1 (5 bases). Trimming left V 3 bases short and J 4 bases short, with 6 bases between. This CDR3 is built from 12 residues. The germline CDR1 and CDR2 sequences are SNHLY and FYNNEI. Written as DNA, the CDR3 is TGTGCCAGCAGTGACAGGGCCTATGGCTACACCTTC. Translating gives CASSDRAYGYTF. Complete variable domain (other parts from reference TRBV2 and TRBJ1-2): EPEVTQTPSHQVTQMGQEVILRCVPISNHLYFYWYRQILGQKVEFLVSFYNNEISEKSEIFDDQFSVERPDGSNFTLKIRSTKLEDSAMYFCASSDRAYGYTFGSGTRLTVV.

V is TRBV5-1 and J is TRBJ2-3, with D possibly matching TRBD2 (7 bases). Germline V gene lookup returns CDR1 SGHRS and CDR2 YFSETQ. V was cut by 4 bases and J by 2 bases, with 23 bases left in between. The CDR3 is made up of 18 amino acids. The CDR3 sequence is CASSLPGLSGTHTDTQYF. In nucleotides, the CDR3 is TGCGCCAGCAGCCTACCCGGGCTCAGCGGGACACACACAGATACGCAGTATTTT.

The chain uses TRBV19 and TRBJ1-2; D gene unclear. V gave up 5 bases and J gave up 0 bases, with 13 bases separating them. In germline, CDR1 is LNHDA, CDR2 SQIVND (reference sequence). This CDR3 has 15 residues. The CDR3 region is CASSAHRVANYGYTF. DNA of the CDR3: TGTGCCAGTAGTGCCCACCGGGTGGCTAACTATGGCTACACCTTC.

The CDR3 loop is CASSQNREDSIYEQYF. The CDR3 DNA reads as TGCGCCAGCAGCCAAAATAGGGAGGACTCCATCTACGAGCAGTACTTC. The rearrangement joins TRBV4-1 to TRBJ2-7; D may be TRBD2 (6 bases). This CDR3 has 16 residues. Germline loops: CDR1 MGHRA, CDR2 YSYEKL. Deletions cut 2 bases from V and 3 bases from J, with 17 bases between.